One T cell receptor (beta chain) is described in this entry. As handled by the study authors: Counts of nucleated cells, estimated from reference gene primer amplification, were obtained. The protocol was immunoSEQ multiplex PCR, while the TCRdb copy is restricted to in-frame clones and leaves out a portion. Clone size and V and J calls were adopted from that table, with D and trimming inferred from the DNA. The sample lists 100,000 to 120,000 clones; around 83% were seen once. The CDR3 runs 11 residues. V lost 6 bases and J 11 bases, leaving 11 bases between the germline ends. CDR1 is SGHAT and CDR2 is FQNNGV in the germline V gene. The sample is drawn from a study of blood T cell repertoires in COVID-19. As for the study in general: PBMCs, B-cell-depleted T cells, or T cells were the source of the cDNA or gDNA that made up the material.

V usage is TRBV11-2 and J usage is TRBJ2-1; the D gene is possibly TRBD2 (6 bases). This clonotype originated in a woman aged 80 or over with acute or convalescent COVID-19. Sample: peripheral blood. The CDR3 DNA follows: TGTGCCAGCAGTTTACTAGCTCAGCAGTTCTTC. Its protein is CASSLLAQQFF.